The source of this T cell receptor beta chain is a study of blood T cell repertoires in COVID-19. Study background: Spain, Italy and the United States supplied samples that represented acute and convalescent COVID-19. T cells, B-cell-depleted T cells, or PBMCs supplied cDNA or gDNA.

The length of the CDR3 is 15 residues. J gave up 5 bases and V 5 bases, and 9 bases lay outside the gene matches. CDR1 and CDR2 (germline): LNHDA, SQIVND (reference sequence). Per the original data handling: The authors estimated nucleated cell counts from reference gene primer amplification. Using immunoSEQ multiplex PCR, the repertoire was profiled, and TCRdb retains in-frame clones only, with some absent. From that table come the V and J calls and clone size; the DNA was used to work out D and trimming. The sample consists of 90,000 to 120,000 clones, roughly 90% of them appearing once. The chain combines TRBV19 with TRBJ2-1; 7 bases align to TRBD2. The source of this sequence is a man aged 35-49 years with active or convalescent COVID-19. The sequencing sample was made of peripheral blood. CDR3 coding DNA: TGTGCCAGTAGTTCGGCGGGAGTCCTACACAATGAGCAGTTCTTC. Its protein is CASSSAGVLHNEQFF.